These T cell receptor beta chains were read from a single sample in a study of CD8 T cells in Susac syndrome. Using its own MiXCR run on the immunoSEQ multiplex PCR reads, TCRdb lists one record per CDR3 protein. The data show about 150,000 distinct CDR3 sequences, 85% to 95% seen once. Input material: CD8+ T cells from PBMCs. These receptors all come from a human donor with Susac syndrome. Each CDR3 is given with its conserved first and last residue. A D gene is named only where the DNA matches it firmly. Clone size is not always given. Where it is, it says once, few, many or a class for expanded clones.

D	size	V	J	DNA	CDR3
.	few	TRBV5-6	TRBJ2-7	TGTGCTAGCAGCTTAGCGTCCAGCTACGAGCAGTACTTC	CASSLASSYEQYF
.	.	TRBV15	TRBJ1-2	TGTGCCACCAGCAGAGACGTCGGGGACCTAGACTATGGCTACACCTTC	CATSRDVGDLDYGYTF
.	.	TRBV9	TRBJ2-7	TGTGCCAGCAGCGTAGGACTTAGCTCCTACGAGCAGTACTTC	CASSVGLSSYEQYF
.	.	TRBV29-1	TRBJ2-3	TGCAGCGTTGCGCCGTCTTCAGATACGCAGTATTTT	CSVAPSSDTQYF
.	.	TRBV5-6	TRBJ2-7	TGTGCCAGCAGCTTGGTTAACGAGCAGTACTTC	CASSLVNEQYF
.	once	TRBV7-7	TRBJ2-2	TGTGCTAGCAGCTTAACCTTCGCCGGGGCGATGGGGACCGGGGAGCTGTTTTTT	CASSLTFAGAMGTGELFF
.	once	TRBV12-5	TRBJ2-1	TGTGCTAGCGCCGAGGGGGGAGTAGGCTACAATGAGCAGTTCTTC	CASAEGGVGYNEQFF
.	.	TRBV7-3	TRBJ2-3	TGTGCCAGCAGCTTAACGGCACTCCGCACAGATACGCAGTATTTT	CASSLTALRTDTQYF
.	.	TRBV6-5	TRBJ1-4	TGTGCCAGCAGTAGTCTTACAGACAAGGAACTGTTTTTT	CASSSLTDKELFF
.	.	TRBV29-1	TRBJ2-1	TGCAGCGTTACAGCCTCGACCTCCTACAATGAGCAGTTCTTC	CSVTASTSYNEQFF
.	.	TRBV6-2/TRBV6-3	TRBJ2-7	TGTGCCAGCACTCACGCAGGGGAGGGCCCCCACGAGCAGTACTTC	CASTHAGEGPHEQYF
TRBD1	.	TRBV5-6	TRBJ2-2	TGTGCCAGCAGCACGGGACAGATGAACACCGGGGAGCTGTTTTTT	CASSTGQMNTGELFF
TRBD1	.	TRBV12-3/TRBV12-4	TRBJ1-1	TGTGCCAGCAGTTTGGAAGGGACAGTTCATGAAGCTTTCTTT	CASSLEGTVHEAFF
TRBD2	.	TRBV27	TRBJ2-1	TGTGCCAGCAGTTTGACTAGCGGGCCTTACAATGAGCAGTTCTTC	CASSLTSGPYNEQFF
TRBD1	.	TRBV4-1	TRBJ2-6	TGCGCCAGCAGCCAGCACCCGGGACAGGACTACTCTGGGGCCAACGTCCTGACTTTC	CASSQHPGQDYSGANVLTF